A selection of T cell receptor beta chains follows, all from one sample in a study of cytotoxic CD8 clonotypes in ibrutinib-treated CLL. The repertoire was sequenced with immunoSEQ multiplex PCR; TCRdb's copy has only in-frame clones and lacks some. The profile shows around 50,000 clones, roughly 63% of them singletons. Sequencing was performed on PBMCs, taken after 24 months of ibrutinib treatment. These receptor sequences come from a human donor with chronic lymphocytic leukemia. The CDR3 runs from the conserved cysteine through the conserved F or W. The D gene is left open where the match is weak. Clone sizes are given selectively: once, few, many, or a class where the clone is expanded.

>-|TRBV27|TRBJ1-6|-
TGTGCCAGCAGTGAGAGGGGGGCCGGCTCACCCCTCCACTTT
CASSERGAGSPLHF
>few|TRBV19|TRBJ2-6|-
TGTGCCAGTTTAGGAAATGGGGCCAACGTCCTGACTTTC
CASLGNGANVLTF
>-|TRBV5-1|TRBJ1-2|-
TGCGCCAGCAGCTTGGGGCCCCTCCAGGGCTACACCTTC
CASSLGPLQGYTF
>many|TRBV4-1|TRBJ1-1|-
TGCGCCAGCAGCCAAGCGGGGCCGAACACTGAAGCTTTCTTT
CASSQAGPNTEAFF
>-|TRBV25-1|TRBJ1-4|-
TGTGCCAGCAGTCAAGGGGCTTTTAATGAAAAACTGTTTTTT
CASSQGAFNEKLFF
>-|TRBV11-2|TRBJ1-3|-
TGTGCCAGCAGCTTAGTTGGGGGAAACACCATATATTTT
CASSLVGGNTIYF
>-|TRBV4-1|TRBJ1-1|-
TGCGCCAGCAGCCAAGATGGTGCGAGGAACACTGAAGCTTTCTTT
CASSQDGARNTEAFF
>few|TRBV10-2|TRBJ1-5|-
TGCGCCAGCAGTGAGTTTGGGACCGTGGACAGCAATCAGCCCCAGCATTTT
CASSEFGTVDSNQPQHF
>-|TRBV5-4|TRBJ2-1|TRBD1
TGTGCCAGCAGCCATGACAGGGGCAATGAGCAGTTCTTC
CASSHDRGNEQFF
>-|TRBV25-1|TRBJ1-4|-
TGTGCCAGCAGTGAATTATCGGGCGATGAAAAACTGTTTTTT
CASSELSGDEKLFF
>few|TRBV28|TRBJ2-7|-
TGTGCCAGCATCCACGGACGGGGCGGGGAGCAGTACTTC
CASIHGRGGEQYF
>-|TRBV6-6|TRBJ2-5|-
TGTGCCAGCAGTTCCTCGGGGCCTGGAAAGACCCAGTACTTC
CASSSSGPGKTQYF
>-|TRBV27|TRBJ2-7|-
TGTGCCAGCAGTTTGAAGGGGTTGGGCACCTACGAGCAGTACTTC
CASSLKGLGTYEQYF
>-|TRBV6-5|TRBJ2-1|-
TGTGCCAGCAGCTACCGCGGACGGCGGAATGAGCAGTTCTTC
CASSYRGRRNEQFF
>few|TRBV18|TRBJ2-2|-
TGTGCCAGCTCACCCATACAGGGTGGCGGGGAGCTGTTTTTT
CASSPIQGGGELFF
>-|TRBV25-1|TRBJ2-5|TRBD1
TGTGCCAGCAGTGAATATAGGAGCGGGGACAGGGGGCTAGAGACCCAGTACTTC
CASSEYRSGDRGLETQYF
>-|TRBV27|TRBJ2-3|TRBD2
TGTGCCAGCATGGGGTCTAGCGGGTCCACAGATACGCAGTATTTT
CASMGSSGSTDTQYF
>-|TRBV11-3|TRBJ2-3|-
TGTGCCAGCAGCTTACAAGGAAGCACAGATACGCAGTATTTT
CASSLQGSTDTQYF
>-|TRBV5-6|TRBJ1-2|-
TGTGCCAGCAGCTTGGTCCGGGGCAACTATGGCTACACCTTC
CASSLVRGNYGYTF
>-|TRBV18|TRBJ1-3|TRBD1
TGTGCCAGCTCACCACTTCAGGGGGAAACTGGAAACACCATATATTTT
CASSPLQGETGNTIYF
>few|TRBV25-1|TRBJ2-1|-
TGTGCCAGCAGTGAATTCAGGGCATCGTCCTACAATGAGCAGTTCTTC
CASSEFRASSYNEQFF
>-|TRBV5-1|TRBJ1-1|TRBD1
TGTGCCAGCAGCAACCCTACAGGGGGCACTGAAGCTTTCTTT
CASSNPTGGTEAFF
>few|TRBV10-1|TRBJ1-3|-
TGCGCCGGAGGGTCTCATCGGTCTGGAAACACCATATATTTT
CAGGSHRSGNTIYF
>-|TRBV28|TRBJ1-5|-
TGTGCCAGCAGGACCGGGGGGAATCAGCCCCAGCATTTT
CASRTGGNQPQHF
>-|TRBV6-5|TRBJ2-5|-
TGTGCCAGCCTAGCTATGGAGACCCAGTACTTC
CASLAMETQYF
>-|TRBV5-1|TRBJ1-1|-
TGCGCCAGCAGCTCGGGACACGGGAGCTCTGAAGCTTTCTTT
CASSSGHGSSEAFF
>-|TRBV10-3|TRBJ2-7|-
TGTGCCATCAGTGTACACACAGGCGAGCAGTACTTC
CAISVHTGEQYF
>-|TRBV9|TRBJ1-1|-
TGTGCCAGCAGCGTAGAGCCTTCGAGGGACACTGAAGCTTTCTTT
CASSVEPSRDTEAFF
>-|TRBV2|TRBJ1-4|-
TGTGCCAGCAGGGAGTGGGACGGAGAAAAACTGTTTTTT
CASREWDGEKLFF
>many|TRBV27|TRBJ2-3|-
TGTGCCAGCGGAGCCATCGTAACTAGCACAGATACGCAGTATTTT
CASGAIVTSTDTQYF
>-|TRBV5-1|TRBJ2-2|-
TGCGCCAGCAGCCTCCGGGAGCTGCTAAACACCGGGGAGCTGTTTTTT
CASSLRELLNTGELFF
>few|TRBV7-9|TRBJ1-5|-
TGTGCCAGCAGCTCCCGGGCAGGGGATGGTGGCAATCAGCCCCAGCATTTT
CASSSRAGDGGNQPQHF
>-|TRBV16|TRBJ1-4|TRBD1
TGTGCCAGCAGCCAGGGGACAGCCGAAAAACTGTTTTTT
CASSQGTAEKLFF
>-|TRBV4-1|TRBJ1-1|-
TGCGCCAGCAGCCAAGATGACACACGGGGCACTGAAGCTTTCTTT
CASSQDDTRGTEAFF
>-|TRBV6-5|TRBJ2-7|TRBD1
TGTGCCAGCAGTCCAACGGGACAGGGTCTTTACGAGCAGTACTTC
CASSPTGQGLYEQYF
>-|TRBV6-5|TRBJ1-1|TRBD1
TGTGCCAGCAGTTACTCGCCAGGGGGGACTGAAGCTTTCTTT
CASSYSPGGTEAFF
>-|TRBV5-4|TRBJ2-2|TRBD1
TGTGCCAGCAGCTTGGGGGACAGGGGTTACGGGGAGCTGTTTTTT
CASSLGDRGYGELFF
>few|TRBV4-2|TRBJ1-6|TRBD1
TGTGCCAGCAGCCAAGAGGGACAGAATAATTCACCCCTCCACTTT
CASSQEGQNNSPLHF
>-|TRBV2|TRBJ1-2|-
TGTGCCAGCAGTGGATCGGGGGGCCGAGGCTACACCTTC
CASSGSGGRGYTF
>-|TRBV6-6|TRBJ1-2|-
TGTGCCAGCACGGGGCAGGGAGCTAACTATGGCTACACCTTC
CASTGQGANYGYTF
>-|TRBV29-1|TRBJ2-1|-
TGCAGCGGGTGGGTGGGGGGCAGTGAGCAGTTCTTC
CSGWVGGSEQFF
>-|TRBV14|TRBJ2-1|-
TGTGCCAGCAGCCCGAAGAGACCCGTTCTTTCCTCCTACAATGAGCAGTTCTTC
CASSPKRPVLSSYNEQFF
>-|TRBV10-1|TRBJ2-3|-
TGCGCCAGCAGTGAGCCCCTCCCAAGCACGCAGTATTTT
CASSEPLPSTQYF
>few|TRBV6-1|TRBJ1-2|-
TGTGCCAGCACAAAGTCCTCCGACTATGGCTACACCTTC
CASTKSSDYGYTF
>-|TRBV6-1|TRBJ1-1|-
TGTGCCAGCAGTGAGGGCAGGGAAGCTTTCTTT
CASSEGREAFF
>once|TRBV2|TRBJ2-1|TRBD1
TGTGCCAGCAGTAGACAGGGGAAGGACAATGAGCAGTTCTTC
CASSRQGKDNEQFF
>-|TRBV5-1|TRBJ1-1|-
TGCGCCAGCAGCTTGGACGGCAGGCCAACGAACACTGAAGCTTTCTTT
CASSLDGRPTNTEAFF
>-|TRBV6-5|TRBJ1-6|-
TGTGCCATCTCGAAGGGTTTCAATTCACCCCTCCACTTT
CAISKGFNSPLHF
>many|TRBV19|TRBJ1-1|-
TGTGCCAGTAGTGTTTGGGGCCTGGACACTGAAGCTTTCTTT
CASSVWGLDTEAFF
>-|TRBV29-1|TRBJ1-3|-
TGCAGCGTTGTCGTGAACTCTGGAAACACCATATATTTT
CSVVVNSGNTIYF
>-|TRBV10-3|TRBJ1-5|TRBD1
TGTGCCATCAGTGGAGAGCCGGGACAGCTAAATAGCAATCAGCCCCAGCATTTT
CAISGEPGQLNSNQPQHF
>-|TRBV7-8|TRBJ2-3|-
TGTGCCAGCAGCTTAGATTACGGTTCAGATACGCAGTATTTT
CASSLDYGSDTQYF
>-|TRBV19|TRBJ2-2|-
TGTGCCAGTAGGAGGGACCAGGTGAACACCGGGGAGCTGTTTTTT
CASRRDQVNTGELFF
>-|TRBV10-1|TRBJ2-2|TRBD1
TGCGCCAGCAGTTCGGGACAGATCACCGGGGAGCTGTTTTTT
CASSSGQITGELFF
>-|TRBV9|TRBJ1-5|-
TGTGCCGGCACCTATCAGCCCCAGCATTTT
CAGTYQPQHF